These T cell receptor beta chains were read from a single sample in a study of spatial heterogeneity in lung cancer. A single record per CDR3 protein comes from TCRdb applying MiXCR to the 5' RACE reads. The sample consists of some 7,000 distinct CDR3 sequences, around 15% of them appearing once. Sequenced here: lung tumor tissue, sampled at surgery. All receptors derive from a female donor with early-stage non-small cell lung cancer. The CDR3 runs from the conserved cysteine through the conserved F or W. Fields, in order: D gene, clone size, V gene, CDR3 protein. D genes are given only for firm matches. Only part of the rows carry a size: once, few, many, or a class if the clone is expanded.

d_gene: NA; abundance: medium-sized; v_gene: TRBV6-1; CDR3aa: CASRGRGATIYGYTF
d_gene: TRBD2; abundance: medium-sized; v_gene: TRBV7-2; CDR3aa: CASSLGTSGIYEQYF
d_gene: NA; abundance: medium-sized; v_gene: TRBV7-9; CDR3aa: CASSLTPGQGAFF
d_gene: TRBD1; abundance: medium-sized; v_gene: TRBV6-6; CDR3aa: CASRTGEWGQPQHF
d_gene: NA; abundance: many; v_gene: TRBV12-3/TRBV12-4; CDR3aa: CASSRGDTQYF
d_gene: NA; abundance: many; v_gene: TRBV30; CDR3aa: CAWSVTLGTEAFF
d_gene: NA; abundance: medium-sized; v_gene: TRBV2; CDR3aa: CASRGRDNEQFF
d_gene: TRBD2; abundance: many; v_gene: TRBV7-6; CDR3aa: CASSLSGEGTQYF
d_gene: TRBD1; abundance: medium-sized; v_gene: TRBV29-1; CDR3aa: CSATGTGGSDEQYF
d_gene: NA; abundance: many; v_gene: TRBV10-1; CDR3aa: CASSDGGSLYEQYF
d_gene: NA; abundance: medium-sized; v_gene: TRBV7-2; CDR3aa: CASSAGQNTGELFF
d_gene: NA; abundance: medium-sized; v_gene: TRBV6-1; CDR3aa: CASSEDRRSPTNTGELFF
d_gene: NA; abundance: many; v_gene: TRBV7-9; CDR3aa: CASSTEQAGSIQPQHF
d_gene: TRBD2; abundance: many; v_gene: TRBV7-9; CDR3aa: CASRPAGGQETQYF
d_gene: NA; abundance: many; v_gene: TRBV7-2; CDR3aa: CASSLKGSNVPDTQYF
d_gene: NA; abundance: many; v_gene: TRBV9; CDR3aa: CASSVVQNYGYTF
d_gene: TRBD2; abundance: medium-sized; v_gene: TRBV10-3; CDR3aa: CAIIRGGPREETQYF
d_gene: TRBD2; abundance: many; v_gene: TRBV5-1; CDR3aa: CASSLGTGLAGSTDTQYF
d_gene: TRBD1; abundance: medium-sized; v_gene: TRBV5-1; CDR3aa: CASSLGPGQPNTEAFF
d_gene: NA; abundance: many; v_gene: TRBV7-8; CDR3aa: CASSLGYDEQFF
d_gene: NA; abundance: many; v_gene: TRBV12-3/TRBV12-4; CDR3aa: CASSTGFYGYTF
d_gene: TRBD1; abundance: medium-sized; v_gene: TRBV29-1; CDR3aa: CSVEVTGTGGSEQFF
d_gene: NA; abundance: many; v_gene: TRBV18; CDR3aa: CASSLSPEGTDTQYF
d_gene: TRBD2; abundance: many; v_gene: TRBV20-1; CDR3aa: CSARVHGLAGGPAKNIQYF
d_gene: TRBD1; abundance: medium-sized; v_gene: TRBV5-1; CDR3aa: CASSSGTGLPGELFF
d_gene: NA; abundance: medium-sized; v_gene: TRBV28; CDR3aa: CASTIPGSSYEQYF
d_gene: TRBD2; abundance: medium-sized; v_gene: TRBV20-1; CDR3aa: CSASFTGGSSSYNEQFF
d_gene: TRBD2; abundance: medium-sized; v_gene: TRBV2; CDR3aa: CASSSTSGEKDTQYF
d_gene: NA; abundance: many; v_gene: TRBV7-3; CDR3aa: CASSFSGAVRETQYF
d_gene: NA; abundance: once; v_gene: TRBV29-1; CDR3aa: CSVEDPENYGYTF
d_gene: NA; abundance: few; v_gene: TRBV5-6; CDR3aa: CASSQSRYSGANVLTF
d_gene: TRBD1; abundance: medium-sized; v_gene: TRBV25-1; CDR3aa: CASSDGRDRVDEKLFF
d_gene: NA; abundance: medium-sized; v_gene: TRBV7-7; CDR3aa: CASSLEKAFF
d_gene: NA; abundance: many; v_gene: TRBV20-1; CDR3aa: CSARKNTPAGSHQPQHF
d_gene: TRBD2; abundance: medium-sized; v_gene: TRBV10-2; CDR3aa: CASSKGGGTQETQYF
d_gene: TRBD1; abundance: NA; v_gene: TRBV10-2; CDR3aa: CASSAGTGGPQHF
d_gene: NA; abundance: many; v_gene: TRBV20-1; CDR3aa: CSAMGQMNTEAFF
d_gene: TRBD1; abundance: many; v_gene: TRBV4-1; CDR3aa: CASSLLGQGAGDTQYF
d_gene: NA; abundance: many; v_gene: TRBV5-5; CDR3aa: CASKTGTKNSPLHF
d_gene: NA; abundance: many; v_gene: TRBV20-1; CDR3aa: CSARDMGRGLTYEQYF
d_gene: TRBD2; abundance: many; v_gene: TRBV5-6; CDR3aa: CASSLGLAGPYEQYF
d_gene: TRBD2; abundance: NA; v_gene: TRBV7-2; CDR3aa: CASSLSGTIHNEQFF
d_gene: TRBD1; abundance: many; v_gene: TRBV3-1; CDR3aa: CASSKRTGYGYGYTF
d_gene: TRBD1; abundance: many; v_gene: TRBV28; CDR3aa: CASSPSAGGQETQYF
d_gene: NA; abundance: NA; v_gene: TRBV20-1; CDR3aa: CSARACRVWQPQHF
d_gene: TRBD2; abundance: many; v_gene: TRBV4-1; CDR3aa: CASSRGLAGGRANNEQFF
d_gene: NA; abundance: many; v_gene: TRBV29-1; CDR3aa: CSVERQYQETQYF
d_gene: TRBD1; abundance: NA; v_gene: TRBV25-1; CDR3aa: CASSVGTETEAFF
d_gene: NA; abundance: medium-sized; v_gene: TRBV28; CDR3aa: CASSPRGSRYNEQFF
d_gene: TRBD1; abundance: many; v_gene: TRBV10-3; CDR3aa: CAISEATVTGTKNIQYF
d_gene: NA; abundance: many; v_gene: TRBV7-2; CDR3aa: CASSLVGLLSDTQYF
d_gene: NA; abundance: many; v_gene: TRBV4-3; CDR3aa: CASSPGGNEQFF
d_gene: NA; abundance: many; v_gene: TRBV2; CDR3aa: CASILGGSTGELFF
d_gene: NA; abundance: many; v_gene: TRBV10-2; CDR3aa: CASSSRTANTEAFF
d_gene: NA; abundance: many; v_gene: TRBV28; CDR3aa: CASSKGYGYTF